Shown below are 27 T cell receptor beta chains from a single sample sequenced in a study of blood T cell repertoires in COVID-19 (dated by TCRdb to 2018 to 2020). To prepare the library, the immunoSEQ multiplex PCR assay was applied. The table was pulled from immuneACCESS by TCRdb, which kept in-frame rearrangements only. Such tables lose some clones; where checked, under half of the loss comes from unresolved V genes, and the rest has no known cause. The sample table shows 150,000 to 200,000 clones, and 80% to 85% are seen once. The biggest ten clones account for around 8% of the sample. Sequencing was carried out using peripheral blood. All receptors come from a woman aged 70-85 years with COVID-19, enrolled during active disease.

This clone was counted ten times or more. The chain is built from TRBV10-3 and TRBJ2-6, with 10 bases fitting TRBD1. This CDR3 has 17 amino acids. V shed 6 bases and J 2 bases; nucleotides not matched to a gene: 7. Germline V gene lookup returns CDR1 ENHRY and CDR2 SYGVKD. The CDR3 nucleotides read TGTGCCATCAGGGAGGACAGGGGGAATACTGGGGCCAACGTCCTGACTTTC. This gives the protein CAIREDRGNTGANVLTF.

The chain carries TRBV11-3 and TRBJ2-1, with TRBD1 matching 10 bases. The junction had 6 bases not matched to a gene; V was cut back by 4 bases and J by 9 bases. This CDR3 spans 14 amino acids. In germline, CDR1 is SGHNT, CDR2 YENEEA. This chain's CDR3 is CASSSDRGRSEQFF. As DNA, the CDR3 is TGTGCCAGCAGCTCGGACAGGGGGAGGAGTGAGCAGTTCTTC.

The V gene is TRBV2, the J gene TRBJ2-7; possibly TRBD2 for D (5 bases). Trimming pared 4 bases from V and 6 bases from J, leaving 16 bases between. CDR1 SNHLY and CDR2 FYNNEI come from the germline V gene. CDR3 length: 14 amino acids. The CDR3 nucleotides read TGTGCCAGCAGTGGGACCAACGTTGGAGGCGAGCAGTACTTC. It encodes CASSGTNVGGEQYF.

The chain carries TRBV19 and TRBJ2-7; 12 nucleotides line up with TRBD2. V lost 3 bases and J lost 3; bases outside the gene matches: 0. This CDR3 contains 14 residues. CDR1 is LNHDA and CDR2 is SQIVND in the germline V gene (reference sequence). The DNA for the CDR3 is TGTGCCAGTAGTATGACTAGCGGGAGCTACGAGCAGTACTTC. As protein: CASSMTSGSYEQYF. The full variable domain, in which reference TRBV19 and TRBJ2-7 provide the parts outside the CDR3, is DGGITQSPKYLFRKEGQNVTLSCEQNLNHDAMYWYRQDPGQGLRLIYYSQIVNDFQKGDIAEGYSVSREKKESFPLTVTSAQKNPTAFYLCASSMTSGSYEQYFGPGTRLTVT.

The chain employs TRBV5-4 and TRBJ2-7, with TRBD2 matching over 8 bases. Trimming cost V 4 bases and J 5 bases; bases outside gene matches: 8. This CDR3 is 14 amino acids long. In germline, CDR1 is SGHNT, CDR2 YYREEE (reference sequence). This chain's CDR3 is CASSPGLAKNEQYF. DNA for the CDR3: TGTGCCAGCAGCCCCGGACTAGCTAAAAACGAGCAGTACTTC.

Here the CDR3 reads CASSSGRVNEQFF. CDR3 DNA: TGTGCCAGCAGTAGCGGGAGGGTCAATGAGCAGTTCTTC. This chain connects TRBV2 to TRBJ2-1; 10 bases fit TRBD2. V lost 5 bases to trimming and J lost 6 bases; unmatched junction nucleotides: 1. The germline gives CDR1 SNHLY, CDR2 FYNNEI. This CDR3 spans 13 amino acids.

The rearrangement uses TRBV4-3 and TRBJ2-2, with D unclear. The CDR3 is 18 amino acids. Looked up from germline, CDR1 is LGHNA and CDR2 is YSLEER. Deletions cut 1 base from V and 4 bases from J, with 19 bases between. The CDR3 region is CASSQGKSDGSRTGELFF. The CDR3 DNA reads as TGCGCCAGCAGCCAAGGAAAAAGTGACGGGTCCCGCACCGGGGAGCTGTTTTTT.

The rearrangement links TRBV28 to TRBJ2-5; D is undetermined. This CDR3 has 12 amino acids. V shed 4 bases and J shed 5 bases, with 8 bases lying between them. Germline V gene data show CDR1 as MDHEN and CDR2 as SYDVKM. CDR3 amino acids: CASSSPTETQYF. The CDR3 DNA reads as TGTGCCAGCAGTTCCCCTACGGAGACCCAGTACTTC.

The rearrangement uses TRBV5-6 and TRBJ2-7, with 10 bases identical to TRBD1. Germline V gene data show CDR1 as SGHDT and CDR2 as YYEEEE. Germline trimming cut 7 bases from V and 4 bases from J; bases unmatched to any gene: 2. CDR3 length equals 12 residues. This CDR3 reads CASQGQGYEQYF. The CDR3 DNA sequence: TGTGCCAGCCAGGGACAGGGGTACGAGCAGTACTTC.

The J gene is TRBJ1-3, the V gene TRBV7-8; D possibly corresponds to TRBD1 (5 bases). CDR1 and CDR2 from the germline V gene are SGHVS and FQNEAQ. Trimming removed 1 base at V and 4 bases at J, with 11 bases between. This CDR3 contains 15 residues. The CDR3 DNA reads as TGTGCCAGCAGCTTAGGATCAGGGAACGGAAACACCATATATTTT. This encodes CASSLGSGNGNTIYF. The full variable domain, completed using reference TRBV7-8 and TRBJ1-3, is GAGVSQSPRYKVAKRGQDVALRCDPISGHVSLFWYQQALGQGPEFLTYFQNEAQLDKSGLPSDRFFAERPEGSVSTLKIQRTQQEDSAVYLCASSLGSGNGNTIYFGEGSWLTVV.

The rearrangement uses TRBV10-3 and TRBJ1-1; possible D gene TRBD1, 5 bases. The CDR3 is made up of 15 amino acids. Germline CDR1 ENHRY, CDR2 SYGVKD. Trimming took 2 bases from V and 7 from J, leaving 17 bases between them. The CDR3 coding sequence is TGTGCCATCAGTGAGCTACCGCGGGGCTTCGGTGAAGCTTTCTTT. Its protein is CAISELPRGFGEAFF.

The V and J genes are TRBV5-1 and TRBJ2-7, with 9 bases that match TRBD2. Germline CDR1 and CDR2: SGHRS and YFSETQ. V shed 7 bases, J shed 3 bases, and the junction held 5 bases outside the gene matches. This CDR3 has 13 residues. This CDR3 reads CASSEAGGYEQYF. The CDR3 DNA is TGCGCCAGCTCCGAAGCGGGAGGCTACGAGCAGTACTTC.

The sample holds many counts of this clone. The chain recombines TRBV18 with TRBJ1-1; no clear D. This CDR3 has 13 amino acids. Germline-derived CDR1 and CDR2 are KGHSH and LQKENI. Between the trimmed V and J ends, which lost 2 bases and 1 base, there was a span of 5 bases. The CDR3 DNA is TGTGCCAGCTCACCAAGAGCGAACACTGAAGCTTTCTTT. The encoded protein is CASSPRANTEAFF.

This clone was seen just once. The chain has TRBV11-2 and TRBJ1-1; the match to TRBD1 covers 9 bases. This CDR3 contains 15 residues. The V and J ends lost 5 bases and 5 bases, in that order; junction bases with no gene match: 9. Per the germline V gene, CDR1 is SGHAT and CDR2 is FQNNGV. CDR3 protein: CASSIQGAVPTEAFF. As DNA, the CDR3 is TGTGCCAGCAGCATACAGGGGGCAGTCCCAACTGAAGCTTTCTTT.

This clone was seen a few times. The chain combines TRBV7-2 with TRBJ1-5, with 7 bases that match TRBD1. The CDR3 extends over 15 amino acids. The J segment lost 2 bases and the V segment lost 1 base, leaving 2 bases of the junction unmatched. CDR1 is SGHTA, CDR2 FQGNSA, per germline. The CDR3 loop is CASSLVGGRNQPQHF. CDR3 DNA sequence: TGTGCCAGCAGCTTAGTAGGGGGCCGCAATCAGCCCCAGCATTTT.

The V and J genes are TRBV11-2 and TRBJ2-1; TRBD2 matches at 9 bases. The CDR3 spans 17 residues. The germline gives CDR1 SGHAT, CDR2 FQNNGV. Trimming cost V 1 base and J 8 bases; bases outside gene matches: 12. The CDR3 spells CASSLVVASGTYDEQFF. In DNA, the CDR3 is TGTGCCAGCAGCTTAGTTGTCGCTAGCGGGACATACGATGAGCAGTTCTTC. The variable domain in full, with the rest retrieved from reference TRBV11-2 and TRBJ2-1, is EAGVAQSPRYKIIEKRQSVAFWCNPISGHATLYWYQQILGQGPKLLIQFQNNGVVDDSQLPKDRFSAERLKGVDSTLKIQPAKLEDSAVYLCASSLVVASGTYDEQFFGPGTRLTVL.

This clone was recorded once. This sequence joins TRBV5-4 and TRBJ1-6; 7 nucleotides agree with TRBD1. The CDR3 sequence is 16 residues long. The trim removed 3 bases at V and 8 bases at J, leaving 11 bases unmatched. Germline-derived CDR1 and CDR2 are SGHNT and YYREEE (reference sequence). CDR3 residues: CASSSELGQVHSPLHF. The CDR3, as DNA: TGTGCCAGCAGCTCCGAGCTAGGACAGGTTCATTCACCCCTCCACTTT.

The chain has TRBV6-5 and TRBJ1-2, with 10 bases matching TRBD1. J lost 8 bases, V lost 7 bases, and 13 bases had no gene match. The CDR3 loop spans 15 amino acids. CDR1 and CDR2 (germline): MNHEY, SVGAGI. The CDR3 DNA reads TGTGCCAGCACTAGGGGCCGGGACAGGGGATACGGCTACACCTTC. This encodes CASTRGRDRGYGYTF.

V gene TRBV3-1 (or the pseudogene TRBV3-2) combines with J gene TRBJ2-1; the match to TRBD2 covers 16 bases. V dropped 6 bases and J dropped 8; count of bases not matched to a gene: 10. Germline values: CDR1 LGHDT, CDR2 YNNKEL (reference sequence). This CDR3 is 17 amino acids long. In DNA, the CDR3 is TGTGCCAGCAGGGGACTAGCGGGAGGGAAACGGCAGCATGAGCAGTTCTTC. Encoded protein: CASRGLAGGKRQHEQFF.

This clone turned up a few times. The chain couples TRBV4-2 to TRBJ2-2, with 7 bases fitting TRBD2. V shed 6 bases and J 3 bases; nucleotides not matched to a gene: 4. Germline assignment: CDR1 LGHNA and CDR2 YNFKEQ. The CDR3 covers 14 residues. CDR3 sequence reads: CASRLAGYTGELFF. As DNA, the CDR3 is TGTGCCAGCAGATTAGCGGGTTACACCGGGGAGCTGTTTTTT.

This chain uses TRBV28 with TRBJ2-3; the D gene is possibly TRBD1 (6 bases). Trimming removed 10 bases from V and 5 bases from J, with 19 bases in between. The germline V gene encodes CDR1 MDHEN and CDR2 SYDVKM. The CDR3 is 14 amino acids. CDR3 sequence (DNA): TGTGCCACAGGGGCTCGTGCGGAGATAGATACGCAGTATTTT. Its protein product is CATGARAEIDTQYF.

V gene TRBV7-9 combines with J gene TRBJ2-5; 8 nucleotides match TRBD2. Germline V gene data show CDR1 as SEHNR and CDR2 as FQNEAQ (reference sequence). The J segment lost 7 bases and the V segment lost 7 bases, leaving 8 bases of the junction unmatched. CDR3 length: 13 residues. CDR3 DNA: TGTGCCAGCACCTCGGCCCTAGCGGGGACCCAGTACTTC. This gives the protein CASTSALAGTQYF.

The V gene is TRBV3-1 (or the pseudogene TRBV3-2), the J gene TRBJ2-1; tentatively, D is TRBD2 (5 bases). The CDR3 is made up of 17 amino acids. Per germline, CDR1 LGHDT and CDR2 YNNKEL (reference sequence). V lost 1 base, J lost 8 bases, and 21 bases lay in between. The CDR3 nucleotides read TGTGCCAGCAGCCAAGTCTCAAGAGGGATTTGGATAGATGAGCAGTTCTTC. Translating gives CASSQVSRGIWIDEQFF.

This clone has just one count. The chain links TRBV27 to TRBJ1-4; 8 nucleotides line up with TRBD1. Germline assignment: CDR1 MNHEY and CDR2 SMNVEV (reference sequence). V dropped 2 bases and J dropped 0; count of bases not matched to a gene: 2. CDR3 size: 16 residues. The CDR3 nucleotides are TGTGCCAGCAGTTTAGGGACAGGCCCAACTAATGAAAAACTGTTTTTT. Amino acids: CASSLGTGPTNEKLFF. The full variable domain, completed using reference TRBV27 and TRBJ1-4, is EAQVTQNPRYLITVTGKKLTVTCSQNMNHEYMSWYRQDPGLGLRQIYYSMNVEVTDKGDVPEGYKVSRKEKRNFPLILESPSPNQTSLYFCASSLGTGPTNEKLFFGSGTQLSVL.

The chain is built from TRBV6-2 or TRBV6-3 and TRBJ2-1; D not certain. V gave up 6 bases and J gave up 3 bases, with 12 bases separating them. The CDR3 has 14 residues. Germline-derived CDR1 and CDR2 are MNHEY and SVGEGT. The CDR3 here is CASSKPNIYNEQFF. CDR3 DNA: TGTGCCAGCAGCAAACCCAACATCTACAATGAGCAGTTCTTC.

The chain links TRBV10-3 to TRBJ2-7; D not resolved. Germline values: CDR1 ENHRY, CDR2 SYGVKD. This CDR3 region has 12 residues. V lost 5 bases and J lost 1, with 6 bases in between. The CDR3 coding sequence is TGTGCCATCAGTCAGAATTCCTACGAGCAGTACTTC. Its protein product is CAISQNSYEQYF.

The rearrangement joins TRBV19 to TRBJ2-1; 11 bases match TRBD2. This CDR3 has 14 amino acids. Per the germline V gene, CDR1 is LNHDA and CDR2 is SQIVND (reference sequence). J gave up 12 bases and V 5 bases, and 9 bases lay outside the gene matches. DNA for the CDR3: TGTGCCAGTAGTTCGTTAGCGGGAGGGCTTTTGCAGTTCTTC. Protein product: CASSSLAGGLLQFF.